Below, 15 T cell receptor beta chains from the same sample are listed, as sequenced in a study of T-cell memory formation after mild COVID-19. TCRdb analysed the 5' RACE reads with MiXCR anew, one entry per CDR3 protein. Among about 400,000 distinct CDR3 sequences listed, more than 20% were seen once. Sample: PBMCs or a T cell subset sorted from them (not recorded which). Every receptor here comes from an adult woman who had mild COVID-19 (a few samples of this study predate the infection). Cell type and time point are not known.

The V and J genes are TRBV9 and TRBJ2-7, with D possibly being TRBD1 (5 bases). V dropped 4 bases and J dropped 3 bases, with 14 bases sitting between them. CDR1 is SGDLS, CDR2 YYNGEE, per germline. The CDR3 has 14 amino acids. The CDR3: CASSPSGNHYEQYF. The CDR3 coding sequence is TGTGCCAGCAGCCCCTCAGGGAACCACTACGAGCAGTACTTC. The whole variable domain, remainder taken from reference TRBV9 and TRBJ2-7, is DSGVTQTPKHLITATGQRVTLRCSPRSGDLSVYWYQQSLDQGLQFLIQYYNGEERAKGNILERFSAQQFPDLHSELNLSSLELGDSALYFCASSPSGNHYEQYFGPGTRLTVT.

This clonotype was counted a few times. The CDR3 DNA sequence: TGTGCCATCAGTAGACAGGGGGCGGGCGAGCAGTACTTC. Translation: CAISRQGAGEQYF. The chain carries TRBV10-3 and TRBJ2-7, with TRBD1 identical over 10 bases. Looked up from germline, CDR1 is ENHRY and CDR2 is SYGVKD. The CDR3 contains 13 residues. Trimming removed 5 bases from V and 6 bases from J; junction bases left unmatched: 4.

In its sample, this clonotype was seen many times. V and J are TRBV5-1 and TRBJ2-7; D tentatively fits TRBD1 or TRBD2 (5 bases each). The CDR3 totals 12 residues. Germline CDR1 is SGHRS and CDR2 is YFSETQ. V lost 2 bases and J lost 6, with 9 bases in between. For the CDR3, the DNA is TGCGCCAGCAGCTTAGGGACGGGCGAGCAGTACTTC. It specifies CASSLGTGEQYF.

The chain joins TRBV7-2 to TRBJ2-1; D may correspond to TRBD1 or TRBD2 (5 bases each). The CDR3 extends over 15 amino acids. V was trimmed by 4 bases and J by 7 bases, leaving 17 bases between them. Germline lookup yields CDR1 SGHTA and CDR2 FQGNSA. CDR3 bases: TGTGCCAGCAGCTCTCCGGGGCTAGAGGGGAATGAGCAGTTCTTC. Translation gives CASSSPGLEGNEQFF.

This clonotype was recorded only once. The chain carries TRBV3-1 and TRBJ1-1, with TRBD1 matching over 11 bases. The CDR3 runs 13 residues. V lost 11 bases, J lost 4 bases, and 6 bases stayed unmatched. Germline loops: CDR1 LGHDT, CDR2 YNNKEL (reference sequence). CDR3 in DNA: TGTGCCGCAAAAGGGACAGGGGGCACTGAAGCTTTCTTT. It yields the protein CAAKGTGGTEAFF.

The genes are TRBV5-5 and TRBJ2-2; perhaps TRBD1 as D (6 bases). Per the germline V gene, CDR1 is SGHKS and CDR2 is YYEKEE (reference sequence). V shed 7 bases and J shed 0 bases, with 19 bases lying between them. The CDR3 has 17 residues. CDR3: CASHSRGLAPNTGELFF. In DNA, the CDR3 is TGTGCCAGCCATTCTAGGGGGTTAGCTCCGAACACCGGGGAGCTGTTTTTT.

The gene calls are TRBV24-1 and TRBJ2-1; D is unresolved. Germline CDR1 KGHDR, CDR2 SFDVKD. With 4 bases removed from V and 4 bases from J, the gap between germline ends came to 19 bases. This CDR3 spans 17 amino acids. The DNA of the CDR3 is TGTGCCACCAGTGACCCTGGGCCCCCGAGTAATTACAATGAGCAGTTCTTC. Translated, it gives CATSDPGPPSNYNEQFF.

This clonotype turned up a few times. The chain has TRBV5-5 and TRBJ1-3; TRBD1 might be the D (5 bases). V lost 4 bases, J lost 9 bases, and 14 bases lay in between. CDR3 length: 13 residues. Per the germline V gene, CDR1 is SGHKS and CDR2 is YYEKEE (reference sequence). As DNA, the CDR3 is TGTGCCAGCAGCCAGAGCAGGGAGCGCACCATATATTTT. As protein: CASSQSRERTIYF.

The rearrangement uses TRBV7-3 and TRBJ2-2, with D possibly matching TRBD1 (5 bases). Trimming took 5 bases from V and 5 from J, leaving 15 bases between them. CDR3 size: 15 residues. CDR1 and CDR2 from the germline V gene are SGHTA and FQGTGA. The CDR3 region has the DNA TGTGCCAGCAGCCAAGGGGTCCCCGGTACCGGGGAGCTGTTTTTT. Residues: CASSQGVPGTGELFF. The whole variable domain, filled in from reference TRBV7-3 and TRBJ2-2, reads GAGVSQTPSNKVTEKGKYVELRCDPISGHTALYWYRQSLGQGPEFLIYFQGTGAADDSGLPNDRFFAVRPEGSVSTLKIQRTERGDSAVYLCASSQGVPGTGELFFGEGSRLTVL.

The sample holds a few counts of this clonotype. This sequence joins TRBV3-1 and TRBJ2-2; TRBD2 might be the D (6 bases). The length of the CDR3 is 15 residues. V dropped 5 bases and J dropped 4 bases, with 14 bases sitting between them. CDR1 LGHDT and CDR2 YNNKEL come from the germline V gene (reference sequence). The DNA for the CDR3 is TGTGCCAGCAGCTTAGCGGAGACCTCCACCGGGGAGCTGTTTTTT. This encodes CASSLAETSTGELFF. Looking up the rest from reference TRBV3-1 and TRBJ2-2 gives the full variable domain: DTAVSQTPKYLVTQMGNDKSIKCEQNLGHDTMYWYKQDSKKFLKIMFSYNNKELIINETVPNRFSPKSPDKAHLNLHINSLELGDSAVYFCASSLAETSTGELFFGEGSRLTVL.

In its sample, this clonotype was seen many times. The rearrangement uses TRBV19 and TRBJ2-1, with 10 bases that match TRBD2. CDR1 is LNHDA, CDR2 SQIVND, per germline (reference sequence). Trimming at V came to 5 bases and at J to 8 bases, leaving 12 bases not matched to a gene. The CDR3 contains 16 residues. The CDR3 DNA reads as TGTGCCAGTAGTTCCGGCCTAGCGGGGGACCGGGATGAGCAGTTCTTC. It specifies CASSSGLAGDRDEQFF.

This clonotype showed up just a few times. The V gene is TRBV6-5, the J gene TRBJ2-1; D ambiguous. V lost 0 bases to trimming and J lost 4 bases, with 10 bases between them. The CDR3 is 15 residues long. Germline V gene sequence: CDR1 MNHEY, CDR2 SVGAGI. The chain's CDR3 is CASSYSIFRYNEQFF. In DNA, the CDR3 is TGTGCCAGCAGTTACTCGATTTTTAGATACAATGAGCAGTTCTTC.

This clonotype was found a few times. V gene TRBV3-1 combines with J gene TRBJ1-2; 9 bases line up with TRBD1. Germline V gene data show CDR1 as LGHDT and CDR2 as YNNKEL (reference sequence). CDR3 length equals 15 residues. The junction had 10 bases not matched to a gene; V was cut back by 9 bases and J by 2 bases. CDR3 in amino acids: CASHPSGTGNYGYTF. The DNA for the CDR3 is TGTGCCAGTCACCCCTCCGGGACAGGGAACTATGGCTACACCTTC.

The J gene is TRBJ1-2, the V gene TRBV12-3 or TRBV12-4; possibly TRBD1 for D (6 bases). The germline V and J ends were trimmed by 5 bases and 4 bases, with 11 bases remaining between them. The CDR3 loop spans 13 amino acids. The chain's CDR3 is CASSHRDPYGYTF. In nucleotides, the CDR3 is TGTGCCAGCAGTCACAGGGACCCCTATGGCTACACCTTC.

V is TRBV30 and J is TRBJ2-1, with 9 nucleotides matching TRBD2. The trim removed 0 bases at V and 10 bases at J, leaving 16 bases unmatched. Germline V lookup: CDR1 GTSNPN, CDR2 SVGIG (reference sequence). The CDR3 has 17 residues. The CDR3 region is CAWSVVLTSGPSGEQFF. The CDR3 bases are TGTGCCTGGAGTGTAGTCCTCACTAGCGGGCCGTCAGGAGAGCAGTTCTTC.